Included here is one T cell receptor (beta chain) sequence, with context. Its antigen is as yet unknown. This sample was taken from a study of T cell repertoires in cytomegalovirus infection. Study details: Based on public TCR beta signatures, there were indications of CMV infection and of a matching HLA type. Whole-study results and caveats: Predominance within the ex vivo response was attributable to HLA-C-restricted CMV-specific TCR beta clonotypes. CMV carriers having the relevant HLA were flagged by cumulative public TCR beta family frequency.

Via MiXCR, TCRdb re-called the reads, giving one row per CDR3 protein. The repertoire holds 680,000 or so distinct CDR3 sequences, with 35% to 45% as singletons. CDR3 length equals 13 residues. With 7 bases removed from V and 3 bases from J, the gap between germline ends came to 13 bases. Germline V gene sequence: CDR1 MDHEN, CDR2 SYDVKM. Sequenced sample: PBMCs. This receptor was taken from a human donor in good health (CMV status not recorded). Some clones in this sample may be carry-over from other donors' samples. The V call is TRBV28, the J call TRBJ2-7; tentative D call: TRBD1 (5 bases). The CDR3 reads CASNRPGLYEQYF. The DNA of the CDR3 is TGTGCCAGCAATCGCCCAGGGCTCTACGAGCAGTACTTC.